These 16 T cell receptor beta chains were sequenced from one sample in a study of glioma-infiltrating T cells after dendritic cell vaccination. Time point given: after dendritic cell vaccination, including at tumor progression/relapse. Assay used: immunoSEQ multiplex PCR; TCRdb lists only in-frame clones, some missing. The profile covers tens of thousands of clones, with 85% appearing a single time and about 8.5% taken by the ten largest. This material consisted of blood, taken after dendritic cell vaccination. The receptor source for this set is a human donor with glioblastoma.

The chain has TRBV19 and TRBJ2-7, with 7 positions matching TRBD1. CDR1 is LNHDA and CDR2 is SQIVND in the germline V gene (reference sequence). This CDR3 comprises 14 residues. V shed 2 bases, J shed 2 bases, and the junction held 3 bases outside the gene matches. CDR3 amino acids: CASSIRGPAYEQYF. CDR3 sequence (DNA): TGTGCCAGTAGTATAAGGGGGCCCGCCTACGAGCAGTACTTC. Full variable domain (remainder filled in from reference TRBV19 and TRBJ2-7): DGGITQSPKYLFRKEGQNVTLSCEQNLNHDAMYWYRQDPGQGLRLIYYSQIVNDFQKGDIAEGYSVSREKKESFPLTVTSAQKNPTAFYLCASSIRGPAYEQYFGPGTRLTVT.

The CDR3 loop reads CASSPADRVYGYTF. The CDR3 coding sequence is TGTGCCAGTAGCCCCGCGGACAGGGTTTATGGCTACACCTTC. The chain couples TRBV19 to TRBJ1-2; TRBD1 aligns across 8 bases. This CDR3 is built from 14 residues. V lost 6 bases and J lost 5; bases outside the gene matches: 8. CDR1 LNHDA and CDR2 SQIVND come from the germline V gene (reference sequence).

V usage is TRBV5-1 and J usage is TRBJ2-7, with TRBD2 matching over 13 bases. CDR3 length equals 16 residues. Looked up from germline, CDR1 is SGHRS and CDR2 is YFSETQ. The ends lost 3 bases at V and 5 bases at J; junction bases unmatched: 8. In nucleotides, the CDR3 is TGCGCCAGCAGCTCCGGACTAGCGGGAGTAAGAAACGAGCAGTACTTC. This encodes CASSSGLAGVRNEQYF.

CDR3: CASKAGNEQFF. CDR3 in DNA: TGTGCCAGCAAAGCGGGAAATGAGCAGTTCTTC. The chain combines TRBV2 with TRBJ2-1; the match to TRBD2 covers 7 bases. V lost 7 bases, J lost 7 bases, and 1 base stayed unmatched. The CDR3 is made up of 11 amino acids. CDR1 and CDR2 from the germline V gene are SNHLY and FYNNEI. The whole variable domain, filled in from reference TRBV2 and TRBJ2-1, reads EPEVTQTPSHQVTQMGQEVILRCVPISNHLYFYWYRQILGQKVEFLVSFYNNEISEKSEIFDDQFSVERPDGSNFTLKIRSTKLEDSAMYFCASKAGNEQFFGPGTRLTVL.

This clone is a singleton in its sample. The genes are TRBV13 and TRBJ2-2; 9 nucleotides align to TRBD1. The CDR3 is made up of 16 amino acids. CDR1 and CDR2 (germline): PRHDT, FYEKMQ (reference sequence). Unmatched junction bases numbered 9, after V lost 5 bases and J lost 5 bases. As DNA, the CDR3 is TGTGCCAGCAGCACTGACGGGACAGGGAGGACCGGGGAGCTGTTTTTT. This sequence encodes CASSTDGTGRTGELFF.

Regarding this clone: Different DNA sequences within this sample yield the same CDR3. The chain employs TRBV9 and TRBJ1-2; 12 bases map to TRBD1. CDR1 and CDR2 from the germline V gene are SGDLS and YYNGEE. The length of the CDR3 is 15 residues. J was trimmed by 3 bases and V by 2 bases; bases with no gene match: 2. The CDR3 bases are TGTGCCAGCAGCGTTGGGACAGGGGGCGACTATGGCTACACCTTC. Translated, it gives CASSVGTGGDYGYTF.

The V call is TRBV6-4, the J call TRBJ2-3, with 10 nucleotides matching TRBD2. From germline, CDR1 is MRHNA and CDR2 SNTAGT. This CDR3 comprises 16 residues. V lost 2 bases, J lost 3 bases, and 5 bases stayed unmatched. CDR3 sequence: CASSDRSGGGTDTQYF. DNA of the CDR3: TGTGCCAGCAGTGACCGGAGCGGGGGGGGGACAGATACGCAGTATTTT.

The chain recombines TRBV28 with TRBJ1-4; the D is unclear. The germline CDR1 and CDR2 sequences are MDHEN and SYDVKM. V was shortened by 7 bases and J by 6 bases, with 15 bases between the two germline ends. This CDR3 has 14 amino acids. DNA for the CDR3: TGTGCCAGCACCGAGGGAGGGCAGGATGAAAAACTGTTTTTT. It yields the protein CASTEGGQDEKLFF.

The chain employs TRBV6-5 and TRBJ2-1, with D unclear. Germline CDR1 and CDR2: MNHEY and SVGAGI. V lost 0 bases and J lost 6, with 15 bases in between. The CDR3 covers 16 residues. In DNA form, the CDR3 reads TGTGCCAGCAGTTACTCGAGGCAGCCTGGTGGCAATGAGCAGTTCTTC. Translating gives CASSYSRQPGGNEQFF.

The chain uses TRBV6-5 and TRBJ2-3; 9 nucleotides align to TRBD2. This CDR3 region has 16 residues. V trimming: 4 bases; J trimming: 4 bases; junction bases outside the gene matches: 9. Germline V gene data show CDR1 as MNHEY and CDR2 as SVGAGI. The CDR3 region has the DNA TGTGCCAGCAGTTTTCCTAGCGGGAAGGGAGCAGATACGCAGTATTTT. Its translation is CASSFPSGKGADTQYF.

The V gene is TRBV27, the J gene TRBJ1-1, with a weak D call TRBD1 (5 bases). CDR3 length: 16 amino acids. The germline CDR1 and CDR2 sequences are MNHEY and SMNVEV (reference sequence). V dropped 4 bases and J dropped 1 base, with 16 bases sitting between them. This CDR3 reads CASSSSLGQWNTEAFF. The CDR3 region has the DNA TGTGCCAGCAGTTCTTCACTGGGGCAGTGGAACACTGAAGCTTTCTTT.

This sequence joins TRBV7-3 and TRBJ2-1, with D perhaps TRBD1 (5 bases). The CDR3 loop spans 15 amino acids. Germline V CDR1 and CDR2: SGHTA, FQGTGA. With 5 bases removed from V and 0 bases from J, the gap between germline ends came to 11 bases. The chain's CDR3 is CASSPGSGSYNEQFF. CDR3 nucleotide sequence: TGTGCCAGCAGCCCAGGGTCCGGCTCCTACAATGAGCAGTTCTTC.

The rearrangement links TRBV10-1 to TRBJ2-1; 7 nucleotides align to TRBD2. V trimming: 1 base; J trimming: 4 bases; junction bases outside the gene matches: 13. Germline V CDR1 and CDR2: WNHNN, SYGVQD (reference sequence). The CDR3 totals 18 residues. The CDR3 spells CASSELCFSTSLYNEQFF. The CDR3, as DNA: TGCGCCAGCAGTGAGTTGTGTTTTTCGACTAGCCTATACAATGAGCAGTTCTTC.

The CDR3 is CAWEYQGQETQYF. In DNA form, the CDR3 reads TGTGCCTGGGAGTATCAGGGGCAAGAGACCCAGTACTTC. The rearrangement links TRBV30 to TRBJ2-5, with D tentatively TRBD1 (6 bases). The V end lost 5 bases, the J end lost 2 bases, and 12 bases lay between the germline ends. From germline, CDR1 is GTSNPN and CDR2 SVGIG (reference sequence). The CDR3 has 13 residues.

This clone showed up just a few times. The J gene is TRBJ2-7, the V gene TRBV28, with a weak D call TRBD1 (5 bases). The ends were cut back, 6 bases at V and 7 bases at J, with 16 bases in the middle. This CDR3 is 13 amino acids long. CDR1 MDHEN and CDR2 SYDVKM come from the germline V gene. DNA of the CDR3: TGTGCCAGCAGGGGTCCCGCGCACAGGGAGCAGTACTTC. Amino acid sequence: CASRGPAHREQYF.

The genes are TRBV15 and TRBJ2-5, with 8 positions matching TRBD1. The J call is in doubt because the DNA end fits TRBJ2-7 better. The CDR3 consists of 15 residues. CDR1 is LNHNV and CDR2 is YYDKDF in the germline V gene (reference sequence). CDR3 nucleotide sequence: TGTGCCACCAGCAGTGGGACAGGCGCTAACTACGAGCAGTACTTC. Translating it yields CATSSGTGANYEQYF.